A selection of T cell receptor beta chains follows, all from one sample in a study of Ad26.COV2.S vaccination and SARS-CoV-2 variants. The protocol was immunoSEQ multiplex PCR, while the TCRdb copy is restricted to in-frame clones and leaves out a portion. The data hold roughly 240,000 clones, with approximately 90% observed a single time. This material consisted of peripheral blood, taken in a trial of Ad26.COV2.S vaccine versus placebo. These receptors came from a person between 18 and 65 years old who received the Ad26.COV2.S COVID-19 vaccine or a placebo. Both conserved end residues are part of each CDR3. D genes are given only for firm matches. Some rows mark clone size as missing; the rest say once, few, many or name a class of expanded clone.

j_gene | abundance | v_gene | d_gene | CDR3nt | CDR3aa
TRBJ2-6 | NA | TRBV11-1 | NA | TGTGCCAGCAGCTTTTCTGGGGCCAACGTCCTGACTTTC | CASSFSGANVLTF
TRBJ1-5 | NA | TRBV7-8 | TRBD1 | TGTGCCAGCAGCTTAGTTGGCACAGGGGGCGATCAGCCCCAGCATTTT | CASSLVGTGGDQPQHF
TRBJ2-1 | NA | TRBV9 | TRBD2 | TGTGCCAGCAGCGTAGAGGGATTAGCGGGAGACTCGGGCAAGTTCTTC | CASSVEGLAGDSGKFF
TRBJ1-6 | NA | TRBV28 | NA | TGTGCCAGCAGTCCCAGGGGCCACTATAATTCACCCCTCCACTTT | CASSPRGHYNSPLHF
TRBJ2-7 | NA | TRBV30 | NA | TGTGCCTGGAGTGGTGGACAGAAGCCGTACGAGCAGTACTTC | CAWSGGQKPYEQYF
TRBJ1-2 | NA | TRBV19 | TRBD1 | TGTGCCAGTAGTATAGACCCCAAGGACAGGGCGCTCACCTTC | CASSIDPKDRALTF
TRBJ2-3 | once | TRBV14 | NA | TGTGCCAGCAGCCAAGGGGCAGCTAGCACAGATACGCAGTATTTT | CASSQGAASTDTQYF
TRBJ2-7 | NA | TRBV6-2/TRBV6-3 | TRBD2 | TGTGCCAGCAGTCTACGGACTAGCGGGAGGGCGGTGCAGTACTTC | CASSLRTSGRAVQYF
TRBJ1-5 | NA | TRBV15 | NA | TGTGCCACCAGCAGGGTAGGTCAGCCCCAGCATTTT | CATSRVGQPQHF
TRBJ1-2 | NA | TRBV28 | NA | TGTGCCACAACCCGGGACGGCCTTAACTATGGCTACACCTTC | CATTRDGLNYGYTF
TRBJ1-1 | NA | TRBV11-2 | NA | TGTGCCAGCAGCAACTATGCAGGAGTAGTGACTGAAGCTTTCTTT | CASSNYAGVVTEAFF
TRBJ2-3 | NA | TRBV27 | NA | TGTGCCAGCAGTCCCCGGTGGTCCGGGGGCCGCACAGATACGCAGTATTTT | CASSPRWSGGRTDTQYF
TRBJ2-5 | NA | TRBV6-2/TRBV6-3 | TRBD1 | TGTGCCAGCAGTTCGGTGACAGGGGAAGAGACCCAGTACTTC | CASSSVTGEETQYF
TRBJ2-5 | NA | TRBV5-4 | NA | TGTGCCAGCAGCCCGACATGGGGTGCCCAAGAGACCCAGTACTTC | CASSPTWGAQETQYF
TRBJ2-7 | NA | TRBV28 | NA | TGTGCCAGCAGTTTAGGTCTCCAGGTCGGGCAGTACTTC | CASSLGLQVGQYF
TRBJ1-2 | NA | TRBV28 | NA | TGTGCCAGCAGTCCACAACGGCGGGGCTACACCTTC | CASSPQRRGYTF
TRBJ1-1 | NA | TRBV6-5 | NA | TGTGCCACCTTTTCACAGCTACTGAACACTGAAGCTTTCTTT | CATFSQLLNTEAFF
TRBJ1-1 | few | TRBV19 | TRBD1 | TGTGCCAGTAGTCCAAGGGACAGGCCCTGGGGGACTGAAGCTTTCTTT | CASSPRDRPWGTEAFF
TRBJ2-3 | NA | TRBV15 | TRBD2 | TGTGCCACCAGGGGGACTAGCGGGGTCCGAGATACGCAGTATTTT | CATRGTSGVRDTQYF
TRBJ2-1 | NA | TRBV7-9 | NA | TGTGCCAGCAGCTTGGGTGGCTCCTACAATGAGCAGTTCTTC | CASSLGGSYNEQFF
TRBJ2-7 | NA | TRBV3-1/TRBV3-2 | TRBD1 | TGTGCCAGCAGCCAAGCAGGACAGGGGGCGTACGAGCAGTACTTC | CASSQAGQGAYEQYF
TRBJ2-7 | NA | TRBV15 | TRBD2 | TGTGCCACCAGCAGAGAACAGGGACTAGCGTCCGAGCAGTACTTC | CATSREQGLASEQYF
TRBJ1-3 | NA | TRBV9 | NA | TGTGCCAGCAGCGCCTGGGGGCCCTCTGGAAACACCATATATTTT | CASSAWGPSGNTIYF
TRBJ1-1 | many | TRBV5-1 | TRBD1 | TGCGCCAGCAGCTTGCAGACGGACAGGGCCGAAGCTTTCTTT | CASSLQTDRAEAFF
TRBJ1-5 | NA | TRBV10-3 | NA | TGTGCCATCAGTGAGTCGGCCGGCGGGCGTCAGCCCCAGCATTTT | CAISESAGGRQPQHF
TRBJ2-4 | NA | TRBV28 | NA | TGTGCCAGCAGTTTAAAGTCGGAGATTCAGTACTTC | CASSLKSEIQYF
TRBJ2-3 | NA | TRBV4-1 | NA | TGCGCCAGCAGCCAAGATTCCACAGATACGCAGTATTTT | CASSQDSTDTQYF
TRBJ1-5 | many | TRBV5-8 | NA | TGTGCCAGCAGCTTGGTGGTAGCCTCCACCTTCATAGGCAATCAGCCCCAGCATTTT | CASSLVVASTFIGNQPQHF
TRBJ2-7 | NA | TRBV12-3/TRBV12-4 | NA | TGTGCCAGCAGTTTAAGGGGAGCGGTCGATCCGTACTTC | CASSLRGAVDPYF
TRBJ1-1 | NA | TRBV18 | NA | TGTGCCAGCTCATATTCTTCGGGTGCTGAAGCTTTCTTT | CASSYSSGAEAFF
TRBJ2-7 | NA | TRBV19 | TRBD2 | TGTGCCAGTAGTTCCGGACTAGCGGGGGGGTTTTACTCCTACGAGCAGTACTTC | CASSSGLAGGFYSYEQYF
TRBJ2-1 | NA | TRBV7-9 | NA | TGTGCCAGCAGCTTAGACAGTCCGCCCTACAATGAGCAGTTCTTC | CASSLDSPPYNEQFF
TRBJ1-5 | once | TRBV19 | TRBD1 | TGTGCCAGTAGTAAGGGTCCGCCCCTAACGACAGGGATAAATCAGCCCCAGCATTTT | CASSKGPPLTTGINQPQHF
TRBJ1-1 | once | TRBV18 | NA | TGTGCCAGCTCACCACTACCTGGGGGAGGACCATCTACTGAAGCTTTCTTT | CASSPLPGGGPSTEAFF
TRBJ2-5 | NA | TRBV5-1 | TRBD2 | TGCGCCAGCAGCTGGGGGGGTGATGAGACCCAGTACTTC | CASSWGGDETQYF
TRBJ1-3 | NA | TRBV27 | TRBD1 | TGTGCCAGCAGTCCCTGGGACAGGGCGTCTGGAAACACCATATATTTT | CASSPWDRASGNTIYF
TRBJ2-3 | NA | TRBV9 | TRBD2 | TGTGCCAGTTCCGGCGGGGCGGGGGGACTCGGAAGCACAGATACGCAGTATTTT | CASSGGAGGLGSTDTQYF
TRBJ2-7 | NA | TRBV15 | TRBD1 | TGTGCCACCAGCAGAGATTTGGCAGGGGGCCCCTACGAGCAGTACTTC | CATSRDLAGGPYEQYF
TRBJ2-4 | NA | TRBV24-1 | NA | TGTGCCACCAGTGATTCGACCCCGGGTGAGGAAAACATTCAGTACTTC | CATSDSTPGEENIQYF
TRBJ2-3 | NA | TRBV7-3 | TRBD1 | TGTGCCAGCAGCCAGGGACAGGGGGCAGATACGCAGTATTTT | CASSQGQGADTQYF
TRBJ1-5 | few | TRBV30 | NA | TGTGCCTGGAGTGGGCCCCTAAATCAGCCCCAGCATTTT | CAWSGPLNQPQHF
TRBJ1-1 | NA | TRBV24-1 | NA | TGTGCCACCAGTGATTTGAACAGGGAAGCTTTCTTT | CATSDLNREAFF
TRBJ2-3 | NA | TRBV11-2 | NA | TGTGCCAGCATCCCCGGAGGGGGGTACACAGATACGCAGTATTTT | CASIPGGGYTDTQYF
TRBJ1-6 | NA | TRBV30 | NA | TGTGCCTGGAGTGATCGTAACTGGTTTGGTTCACCCCTCCACTTT | CAWSDRNWFGSPLHF
TRBJ2-5 | NA | TRBV30 | TRBD2 | TGTGCCTGGGGACTAGCGCTAAAGGAGACCCAGTACTTC | CAWGLALKETQYF
TRBJ2-2 | NA | TRBV24-1 | NA | TGTGCCACCAGTGACCTAGGGGCCGGGGAGCTGTTTTTT | CATSDLGAGELFF
TRBJ1-1 | NA | TRBV11-1 | NA | TGTGCCAGCAGCTTAGGTCAGACCTTAACTTACACTGAAGCTTTCTTT | CASSLGQTLTYTEAFF
TRBJ2-5 | many | TRBV5-6 | TRBD1 | TGTGCCAGCAGCCCTTGGGACAGAAGAGAGACCCAGTACTTC | CASSPWDRRETQYF
TRBJ1-5 | NA | TRBV6-5 | NA | TGTGCCAGCAGTTACTCGAGCACAGGGCGTCAGCCCCAGCATTTT | CASSYSSTGRQPQHF
TRBJ2-1 | NA | TRBV13 | TRBD1 | TGTGCCAGCAGCTCAAATTCCAGGGGGCGCGGTGAGCAGTTCTTC | CASSSNSRGRGEQFF
TRBJ2-7 | NA | TRBV18 | TRBD1 | TGTGCCAGCTCACCACCGGGACAGGTAAACTACGAGCAGTACTTC | CASSPPGQVNYEQYF
TRBJ1-2 | NA | TRBV7-9 | NA | TGTGCCAGCAGCTTAAAGCCGGGCGGATACACCTTC | CASSLKPGGYTF
TRBJ2-5 | once | TRBV5-1 | TRBD1 | TGCGCCAGCAGCTTGACTGGGACAGGGGGCCGTGAGACCCAGTACTTC | CASSLTGTGGRETQYF
TRBJ2-7 | few | TRBV6-2/TRBV6-3 | TRBD1 | TGTGCCAGCAGTTACCCGGGACAGGGCAGTGGCGAGCAGTACTTC | CASSYPGQGSGEQYF
TRBJ2-2 | NA | TRBV4-3 | TRBD1 | TGCGCCAGCAGCCAACGGCCCCTTGGGCAGGGGGCGAGCACCGGGGAGCTGTTTTTT | CASSQRPLGQGASTGELFF
TRBJ1-6 | NA | TRBV28 | TRBD1 | TGTGCCAGCAGTATACTGACAGGGACTGGTAATTCACCCCTCCACTTT | CASSILTGTGNSPLHF
TRBJ1-1 | NA | TRBV18 | NA | TGTGCCAGCTCGCCGCCCGAGGACACTGAAGCTTTCTTT | CASSPPEDTEAFF
TRBJ2-1 | NA | TRBV28 | TRBD2 | TGTGCCAGCAGTGCCCTTATAGCGGGCCTCTCCTACAATGAGCAGTTCTTC | CASSALIAGLSYNEQFF